These T cell receptor beta chains were read from a single sample in a study of cytomegalovirus exposure and HLA in healthy donors. Generated by immunoSEQ multiplex PCR, the TCRdb table keeps only in-frame clones and is missing some. The sample carries 90,000 to 150,000 clones, over 65% recorded once. The sample taken for sequencing was PBMCs. The receptors here all came from a woman aged 30 to 39 in good health and CMV-seropositive. Both conserved end residues are part of each CDR3. The D gene is left open where the match is weak. Part of the rows lack a size; the others show once, few, many or a class for expanded clones.

TRBV19	TRBJ1-5	NA	NA	CASSISGVQPQHF	TGTGCCAGTAGTATATCGGGGGTTCAGCCCCAGCATTTT
TRBV6-5	TRBJ1-2	NA	TRBD1	CASSPGTEYGYTF	TGTGCCAGCAGTCCCGGGACAGAGTATGGCTACACCTTC
TRBV5-4	TRBJ1-2	few	NA	CAEHDVGGTFGYTF	TGTGCCGAGCACGACGTTGGGGGCACGTTCGGCTACACCTTC
TRBV19	TRBJ2-1	NA	NA	CASSEESLLLGNEQFF	TGTGCCAGTAGCGAGGAGAGCCTCCTATTGGGCAATGAGCAGTTCTTC
TRBV18	TRBJ1-1	NA	NA	CASSETANTEAFF	TGTGCCAGCTCAGAGACAGCGAACACTGAAGCTTTCTTT
TRBV27	TRBJ1-2	NA	NA	CASRGQGNGYTF	TGTGCCAGCAGGGGCCAGGGCAATGGCTACACCTTC
TRBV10-3	TRBJ2-7	few	TRBD2	CAISESDETSGGFGQYF	TGTGCCATCAGTGAGTCGGATGAGACTAGCGGGGGTTTTGGGCAGTACTTC
TRBV4-2	TRBJ2-2	NA	NA	CASSQSSTGELFF	TGTGCCAGCAGCCAATCCTCGACCGGGGAGCTGTTTTTT
TRBV7-8	TRBJ1-3	NA	NA	CASSIRSEVGNTIYF	TGTGCCAGCAGCATACGATCAGAGGTTGGAAACACCATATATTTT
TRBV6-1	TRBJ2-3	NA	NA	CASTAGAGTDTQYF	TGTGCCAGCACTGCGGGGGCGGGCACAGATACGCAGTATTTT
TRBV6-1	TRBJ1-1	NA	TRBD1	CASSEEGGVRVNTEAFF	TGTGCCAGCAGTGAAGAAGGGGGCGTTCGAGTGAACACTGAAGCTTTCTTT
TRBV5-6	TRBJ2-5	NA	NA	CASSAGTGGPETQYF	TGTGCCAGCAGCGCGGGGACCGGGGGACCAGAGACCCAGTACTTC
TRBV28	TRBJ2-7	NA	TRBD1	CASSLGFIGTGGHEQYF	TGTGCCAGCAGTCTCGGCTTTATCGGGACAGGGGGCCACGAGCAGTACTTC
TRBV9	TRBJ2-2	NA	NA	CASSLLPDPNTGELFF	TGTGCCAGCAGCCTCCTCCCAGATCCGAACACCGGGGAGCTGTTTTTT
TRBV28	TRBJ2-5	once	NA	CASSLEGRGQETQYF	TGTGCCAGCAGTTTAGAAGGGAGGGGGCAAGAGACCCAGTACTTC
TRBV2	TRBJ2-7	NA	TRBD2	CASSGHLAGESGSYEQYF	TGTGCCAGCAGTGGTCACCTAGCGGGGGAATCGGGTTCCTACGAGCAGTACTTC
TRBV2	TRBJ2-3	few	NA	CASNGGSTDTQYF	TGTGCCAGCAACGGCGGAAGCACAGATACGCAGTATTTT
TRBV5-1	TRBJ2-3	few	NA	CASGAGAGSTDTQYF	TGCGCCAGCGGGGCAGGGGCAGGGAGCACAGATACGCAGTATTTT
TRBV11-2	TRBJ2-5	NA	NA	CASRAPGAGHQETQYF	TGTGCCAGCAGAGCGCCAGGGGCGGGCCACCAAGAGACCCAGTACTTC
TRBV4-3	TRBJ2-3	NA	NA	CASSQPGADTQYF	TGCGCCAGCAGCCAGCCCGGGGCAGATACGCAGTATTTT
TRBV30	TRBJ2-1	NA	TRBD2	CAWARLAGGPYNEQFF	TGTGCCTGGGCGCGACTAGCGGGGGGGCCCTACAATGAGCAGTTCTTC
TRBV6-5	TRBJ2-1	NA	NA	CASSGGQFNEQFF	TGTGCCAGCAGTGGAGGACAGTTCAATGAGCAGTTCTTC
TRBV15	TRBJ1-4	few	TRBD1	CATSSTGTANEKLFF	TGTGCCACCAGCAGTACCGGGACAGCTAATGAAAAACTGTTTTTT
TRBV19	TRBJ1-5	NA	NA	CASSRGVPNQPQHF	TGTGCCAGTAGTCGGGGGGTCCCCAATCAGCCCCAGCATTTT
TRBV7-3	TRBJ2-3	NA	TRBD2	CATYPGLAGPMSTDTQYF	TGTGCCACGTACCCGGGACTAGCGGGGCCAATGAGCACAGATACGCAGTATTTT
TRBV7-6	TRBJ2-7	NA	TRBD1	CASSPVGTAYEQYF	TGTGCCAGCAGCCCCGTAGGGACAGCCTACGAGCAGTACTTC
TRBV4-1	TRBJ1-4	NA	NA	CASSRRQTNEKLFF	TGCGCCAGCAGCCGTCGACAGACTAATGAAAAACTGTTTTTT